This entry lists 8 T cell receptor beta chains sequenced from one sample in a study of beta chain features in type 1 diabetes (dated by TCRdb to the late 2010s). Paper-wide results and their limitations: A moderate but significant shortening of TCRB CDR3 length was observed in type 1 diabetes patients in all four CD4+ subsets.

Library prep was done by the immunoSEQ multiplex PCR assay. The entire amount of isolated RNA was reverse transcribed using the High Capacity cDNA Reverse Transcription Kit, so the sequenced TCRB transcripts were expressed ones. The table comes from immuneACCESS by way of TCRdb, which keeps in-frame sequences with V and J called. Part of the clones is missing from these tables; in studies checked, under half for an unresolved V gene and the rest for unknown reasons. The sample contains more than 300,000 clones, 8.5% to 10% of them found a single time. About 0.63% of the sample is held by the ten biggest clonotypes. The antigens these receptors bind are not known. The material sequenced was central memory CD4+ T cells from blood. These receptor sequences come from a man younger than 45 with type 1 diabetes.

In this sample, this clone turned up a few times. CDR3 in amino acids: CASSSRTYNSPLHF. The CDR3 region has the DNA TGTGCCAGCAGTTCGCGCACCTATAATTCACCCCTCCACTTT. J is TRBJ1-6 and V is TRBV6-5; D call uncertain. The V end was cut by 4 bases, the J end by 2 bases, with 6 bases between. The CDR3 sequence is 14 residues long. Germline CDR1 reads MNHEY; CDR2 reads SVGAGI.

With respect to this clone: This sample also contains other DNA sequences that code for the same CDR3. CDR3 sequence (DNA): TGTGCCAGCAGTCCTCAGGGAGGTAGCACAGATACGCAGTATTTT. Translated: CASSPQGGSTDTQYF. J is TRBJ2-3 and V is TRBV28; weak D call: TRBD2 (6 bases). With 5 bases removed from V and 0 bases from J, the gap between germline ends came to 12 bases. There are 15 residues in the CDR3. Germline assignment: CDR1 MDHEN and CDR2 SYDVKM. The complete variable domain, with remaining parts taken from reference TRBV28 and TRBJ2-3, reads DVKVTQSSRYLVKRTGEKVFLECVQDMDHENMFWYRQDPGLGLRLIYFSYDVKMKEKGDIPEGYSVSREKKERFSLILESASTNQTSMYLCASSPQGGSTDTQYFGPGTRLTVL.

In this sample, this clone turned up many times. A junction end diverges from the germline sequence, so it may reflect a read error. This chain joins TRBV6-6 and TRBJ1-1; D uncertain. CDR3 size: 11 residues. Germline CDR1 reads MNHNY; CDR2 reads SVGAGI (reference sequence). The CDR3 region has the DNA TGTGCCTGCAGAATGAACACTGAAGCTTTCTTT. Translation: CACRMNTEAFF.

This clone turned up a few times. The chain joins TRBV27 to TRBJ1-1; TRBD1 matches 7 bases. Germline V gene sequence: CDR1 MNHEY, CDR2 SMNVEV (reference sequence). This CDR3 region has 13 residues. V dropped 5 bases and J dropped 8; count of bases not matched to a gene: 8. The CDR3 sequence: CASSPDRDKEAFF. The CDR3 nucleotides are TGTGCCAGCAGTCCCGACAGGGACAAGGAAGCTTTCTTT.

CDR3 in DNA: TGTGCCATCAAGGGGGGACTAGCGGGAGTAGATACGCAGTATTTT. Its protein is CAIKGGLAGVDTQYF. The V gene is TRBV6-1, the J gene TRBJ2-3, with 14 bases aligning to TRBD2. Germline V gene sequence: CDR1 MNHNS, CDR2 SASEGT. The V segment lost 10 bases and the J segment 5 bases; nucleotides outside the gene matches: 8. This CDR3 region has 15 residues.

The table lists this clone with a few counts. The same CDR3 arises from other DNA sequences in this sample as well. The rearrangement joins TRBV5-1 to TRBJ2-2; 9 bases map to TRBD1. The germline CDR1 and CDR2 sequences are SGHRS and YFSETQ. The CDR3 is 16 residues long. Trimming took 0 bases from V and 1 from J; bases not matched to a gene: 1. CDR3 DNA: TGCGCCAGCAGCTTGGGACAGGGGGTGAACACCGGGGAGCTGTTTTTT. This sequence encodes CASSLGQGVNTGELFF.

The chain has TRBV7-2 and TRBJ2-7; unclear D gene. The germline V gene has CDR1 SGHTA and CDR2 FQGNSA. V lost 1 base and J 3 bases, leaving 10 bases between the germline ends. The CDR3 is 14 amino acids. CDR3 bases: TGTGCCAGCAGCTTAGGAGACTCGAGCTACGAGCAGTACTTC. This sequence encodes CASSLGDSSYEQYF.

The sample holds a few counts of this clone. Here the CDR3 reads CASRRGGNTEAFF. The CDR3, as DNA: TGTGCCAGCAGGCGAGGAGGGAACACTGAAGCTTTCTTT. This chain links TRBV6-1 with TRBJ1-1; D gene unclear. Trimming shortened V by 6 bases and J by 1 base, and 9 bases separated the two germline ends. The CDR3 spans 13 residues. The germline CDR1 and CDR2 sequences are MNHNS and SASEGT.